Here is one T cell receptor beta chain with its context. Its antigen remains unknown. A CD45RO/CCR7/CD25/CD127/CD95/CD27 panel sorted naive, central memory, regulatory and stem cell-like memory CD4+ cells. The entry originates in a study of beta chain features in type 1 diabetes. Study information: Across all samples, about 110,000,000 sorted cells were examined.

V was trimmed by 7 bases and J by 7 bases, leaving 14 bases between them. This CDR3 comprises 13 residues. CDR1 is MNHNS, CDR2 SASEGT, per germline. The entirety of the isolated RNA underwent reverse transcription, so expressed TCRB transcripts were sequenced. This table comes from immunoSEQ multiplex PCR, and its TCRdb copy is limited to in-frame clones, with some not included. The sample holds hundreds of thousands of clones, about an eighth seen once. Findings and caveats of the study: Shortening of TCRB CDR3s, moderate but significant, appeared in all four CD4+ subsets of Type 1 diabetes patients.

Sample: naive CD4+ T cells from blood. The TCR originated in a man aged 18 to 30 with type 1 diabetes. The rearrangement links TRBV6-1 to TRBJ2-1; no clear D. The CDR3 sequence: CASKKGPENEQFF. CDR3 nucleotide sequence: TGTGCCAGCAAAAAGGGCCCCGAGAATGAGCAGTTCTTC.